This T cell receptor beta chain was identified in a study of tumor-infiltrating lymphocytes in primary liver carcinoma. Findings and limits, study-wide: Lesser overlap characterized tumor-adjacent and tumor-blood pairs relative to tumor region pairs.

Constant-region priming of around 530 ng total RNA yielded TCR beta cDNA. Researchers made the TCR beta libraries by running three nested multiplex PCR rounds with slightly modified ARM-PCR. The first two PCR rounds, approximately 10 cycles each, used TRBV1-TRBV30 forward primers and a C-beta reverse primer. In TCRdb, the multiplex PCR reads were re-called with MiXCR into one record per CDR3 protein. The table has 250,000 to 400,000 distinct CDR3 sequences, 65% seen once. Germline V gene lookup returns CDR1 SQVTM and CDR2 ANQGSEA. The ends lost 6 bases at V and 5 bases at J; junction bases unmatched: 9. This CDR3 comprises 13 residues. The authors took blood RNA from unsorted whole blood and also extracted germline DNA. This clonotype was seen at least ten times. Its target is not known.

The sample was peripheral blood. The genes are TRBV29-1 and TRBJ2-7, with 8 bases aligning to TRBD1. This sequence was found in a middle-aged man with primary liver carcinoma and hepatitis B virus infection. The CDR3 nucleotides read TGCAGCGTCGCAGGGGGCGCGAGGAACGAGCAGTACTTC. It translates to CSVAGGARNEQYF.